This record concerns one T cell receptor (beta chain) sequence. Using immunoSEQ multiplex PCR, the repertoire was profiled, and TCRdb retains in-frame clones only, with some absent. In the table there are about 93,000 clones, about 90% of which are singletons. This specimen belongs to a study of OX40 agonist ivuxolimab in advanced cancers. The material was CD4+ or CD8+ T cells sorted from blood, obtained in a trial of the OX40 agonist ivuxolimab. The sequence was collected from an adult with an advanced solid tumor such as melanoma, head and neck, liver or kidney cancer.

CDR3 sequence: CASSPPGSFNTEAFF. CDR3 coding DNA: TGTGCCAGTAGCCCACCAGGAAGTTTCAACACTGAAGCTTTCTTT. The genes are TRBV19 and TRBJ1-1, with D unclear. Trimming stripped 6 bases from V and 2 bases from J, with 16 bases between. The V gene's germline CDR1 is LNHDA and CDR2 SQIVND (reference sequence). This CDR3 is 15 amino acids long.